The following is a TCR beta chain sequence with its context. Germline assignment: CDR1 SGHKS and CDR2 YYEKEE (reference sequence). V lost 0 bases to trimming and J lost 4 bases, with 11 bases between them. This CDR3 is built from 15 residues. The sample comes from a study of blood T cell repertoires in COVID-19. Study in general: Samples representing acute and convalescent COVID-19 were sourced from the United States, Italy and Spain. Nucleic acid was either cDNA or gDNA, and it came from T cells, B-cell-depleted T cells, or PBMCs.

The data were produced by immunoSEQ multiplex PCR, yet TCRdb's version contains in-frame clones alone and is incomplete. This repertoire shows roughly 350,000 clones, more than 90% found once; its top ten account for roughly 20%. Cohorts were assigned according to the clinical history that participants reported. For recovered donors of Cohort 3, there were two negative PCRs, clearance, or symptom resolution. The V and J genes are TRBV5-5 and TRBJ2-1; TRBD2 is a possible D gene (6 bases). The sequenced sample was PBMCs or T cells enriched from blood (not recorded which). This clonotype originated in a woman in her twenties or thirties who had recovered from COVID-19. The CDR3 region is CASSLAPGEYNEQFF. As DNA, the CDR3 is TGTGCCAGCAGCTTGGCACCGGGGGAGTACAATGAGCAGTTCTTC.